This T cell receptor beta chain stems from a study of human T cells and chemical hapten exposure. Overall study context: Women made up most patients, who had alopecia areata, totalis or universalis. TCR yields per sample varied mostly from small pooled library volume differences.

The sample holds a few counts of this clonotype. Time point indicated: patch test 3, about 24 weeks after DPC sensitization. Treatment denoted: therapeutic diphenylcyclopropenone sensitization with weekly scalp DPC. Only after blood had been drawn was each patch test applied. Each CDR3 protein is one row after TCRdb ran MiXCR on the RACE reads. The sample yields about 84,000 distinct CDR3 sequences, more than 10% seen once. The TCR was taken from a woman aged 45-65 years with alopecia areata. Some clones in this sample may be carry-over from other donors' samples. This specimen was whole blood, taken in connection with sensitization to the hapten diphenylcyclopropenone (DPC).

DNA of the CDR3: TGCAGTGCCTCTATGGTAGCGGGCTCCTACAATGAGCAGTTCTTC. Protein sequence: CSASMVAGSYNEQFF. The J gene is TRBJ2-1, the V gene TRBV20-1; 7 nucleotides agree with TRBD2. Germline V gene lookup returns CDR1 DFQATT and CDR2 SNEGSKA (reference sequence). The CDR3 sequence is 15 residues long. V gave up 6 bases and J gave up 0 bases; unmatched junction bases: 8.